Presented here are 20 T cell receptor beta chains from one specimen sequenced in a study of vaccination and CD4 T cells after COVID-19. Sequencing of the DNA from cultured CD4+ T cells was carried out with the Oncomine TCR Beta short-read assay. Via MiXCR, TCRdb re-called the PCR reads, giving one row per CDR3 protein. The sample includes tens of thousands of distinct CDR3 sequences, around two fifths of them seen just once. The time point was: late sampling 161 to 241 days after vaccination in a few convalescent patients. Documented treatment: approximately nine-day PBMC culture with coronavirus spike peptide pools or control peptides (ViraFEST assay). Their antigen targets remain unknown. Specimen: CD4+ T cells from blood, cultured in vitro, collected about 7 months after SARS-CoV-2 vaccination. Every receptor here comes from a human donor who had recovered from COVID-19.

This CDR3 is CSASGFSYNEQFF. DNA of the CDR3: TGCAGTGCTAGCGGGTTCTCCTACAATGAGCAGTTCTTC. The gene calls are TRBV20-1 and TRBJ2-1, with D hard to call. Germline lookup yields CDR1 DFQATT and CDR2 SNEGSKA (reference sequence). The CDR3 spans 13 residues. V was cut by 3 bases and J by 0 bases, with 6 bases left in between.

Regarding this clonotype: A read error may account for a junction end that differs from germline. The chain uses TRBV5-4 and TRBJ1-1, with 12 bases that match TRBD1. Germline lookup yields CDR1 SGHNT and CDR2 YYREEE (reference sequence). CDR3 size: 14 residues. CDR3 DNA sequence: TGTGCCAGCAGCAGAATGGGGACAGGGGGCTCCAGGGGTTTT. Its translation is CASSRMGTGGSRGF. The full variable domain, its missing parts supplied by reference TRBV5-4 and TRBJ1-1, is ETGVTQSPTHLIKTRGQQVTLRCSSQSGHNTVSWYQQALGQGPQFIFQYYREEENGRGNFPPRFSGLQFPNYSSELNVNALELDDSALYLCASSRMGTGGSRGFGQGTRLTVV.

The chain carries TRBV19 and TRBJ2-7; tentatively, D is TRBD1 (5 bases). Trimming removed 1 base at V and 0 bases at J, with 10 bases between. Germline CDR1 is LNHDA and CDR2 is SQIVND (reference sequence). The CDR3 runs to 15 residues. The CDR3 nucleotides are TGTGCCAGTAGTATAGGAAGGACATCCTCCTACGAGCAGTACTTC. It is translated as CASSIGRTSSYEQYF.

This clonotype turned up a few times. The rearrangement links TRBV7-3 to TRBJ2-3, with D tentatively TRBD2 (6 bases). There are 15 residues in the CDR3. In germline, CDR1 is SGHTA, CDR2 FQGTGA. Trimming took 1 base from V and 3 from J, leaving 11 bases between them. The CDR3 spells CASSLRGLITDTQYF. DNA of the CDR3: TGTGCCAGCAGCTTAAGGGGACTGATAACAGATACGCAGTATTTT.

The rearrangement joins TRBV6-5 to TRBJ2-7; 9 nucleotides line up with TRBD1. This CDR3 is 15 amino acids long. CDR1 MNHEY and CDR2 SVGAGI come from the germline V gene. The V gene end was trimmed by 0 bases and the J gene end by 2 bases; junction bases not matched to a gene: 2. CDR3 nucleotide sequence: TGTGCCAGCAGTTACTCCCGGACAGGGGCCTACGAGCAGTACTTC. Protein sequence: CASSYSRTGAYEQYF.

J is TRBJ2-7 and V is TRBV28, with 10 bases that match TRBD1. Germline V gene lookup returns CDR1 MDHEN and CDR2 SYDVKM. Trimming took 8 bases from V and 3 from J; bases not matched to a gene: 7. The CDR3 has 14 amino acids. CDR3: CASGRQGAIYEQYF. In nucleotides, the CDR3 is TGTGCCAGCGGCCGACAGGGGGCTATCTACGAGCAGTACTTC.

This clonotype was seen a few times. J is TRBJ1-2 and V is TRBV7-3, with a possible D match to TRBD1 (5 bases). V gave up 5 bases and J gave up 8 bases, with 27 bases separating them. Germline assignment: CDR1 SGHTA and CDR2 FQGTGA. The CDR3 runs 17 residues. The CDR3 loop reads CASSEGGLGPLGRGYTF. CDR3 nucleotide sequence: TGTGCCAGCAGCGAGGGCGGGTTGGGGCCCTTGGGTCGAGGCTACACCTTC. Based on the CDR3 plus reference TRBV7-3 and TRBJ1-2, the full variable domain is GAGVSQTPSNKVTEKGKYVELRCDPISGHTALYWYRQSLGQGPEFLIYFQGTGAADDSGLPNDRFFAVRPEGSVSTLKIQRTERGDSAVYLCASSEGGLGPLGRGYTFGSGTRLTVV.

V usage is TRBV7-2 and J usage is TRBJ2-6, with D unresolved. Trimming shortened V by 3 bases and J by 4 bases, and 7 bases separated the two germline ends. The CDR3 extends over 14 amino acids. Germline V gene sequence: CDR1 SGHTA, CDR2 FQGNSA. CDR3 sequence: CASSFSSGANVLTF. In DNA, the CDR3 is TGTGCCAGCAGCTTTAGCTCGGGGGCCAACGTCCTGACTTTC.

The chain links TRBV6-1 to TRBJ2-7, with D possibly matching TRBD2 (5 bases). V was cut by 4 bases and J by 0 bases, with 7 bases left in between. CDR3 length: 13 amino acids. In germline, CDR1 is MNHNS, CDR2 SASEGT. CDR3 DNA: TGTGCCAGCAGTGTCGGGGTCTCCTACGAGCAGTACTTC. Translation: CASSVGVSYEQYF.

V and J are TRBV20-1 and TRBJ2-1; D possibly corresponds to TRBD2 (5 bases). The CDR3 is 13 amino acids. CDR1 and CDR2 from the germline V gene are DFQATT and SNEGSKA (reference sequence). The V gene lost 4 bases and the J gene lost 6 bases, with 13 bases spanning the gap. CDR3 residues: CSATLPGFNEQFF. Written as DNA, the CDR3 is TGCAGTGCTACTCTACCGGGATTCAATGAGCAGTTCTTC.

This chain uses TRBV7-2 with TRBJ2-2; D is uncertain. V lost 4 bases and J lost 2, with 11 bases in between. Looked up from germline, CDR1 is SGHTA and CDR2 is FQGNSA. The CDR3 covers 15 residues. In DNA, the CDR3 is TGTGCCAGCAGCTACAAAGTCGGAAACACCGGGGAGCTGTTTTTT. The encoded protein is CASSYKVGNTGELFF.

This clonotype has a handful of counts. The chain carries TRBV20-1 and TRBJ1-5; D not certain. The CDR3 spans 15 residues. The V end lost 0 bases, the J end lost 3 bases, and 12 bases lay between the germline ends. CDR1 is DFQATT and CDR2 is SNEGSKA in the germline V gene (reference sequence). The CDR3 DNA is TGCAGTGCTAGAGATCCCCGGACGGACAATCAGCCCCAGCATTTT. Encoded protein: CSARDPRTDNQPQHF.

The chain is built from TRBV7-9 and TRBJ2-5, with no clear D. V was trimmed by 5 bases and J by 5 bases, leaving 9 bases between them. In germline, CDR1 is SEHNR, CDR2 FQNEAQ (reference sequence). CDR3 length: 12 amino acids. The CDR3 DNA follows: TGTGCCAGCAGCCGAGAAGGGGAGACCCAGTACTTC. Translating it yields CASSREGETQYF.

The chain links TRBV24-1 to TRBJ2-1, with TRBD2 matching over 15 bases. Looked up from germline, CDR1 is KGHDR and CDR2 is SFDVKD. The CDR3 is made up of 16 amino acids. J lost 11 bases, V lost 3 bases, and 7 bases had no gene match. The CDR3 DNA reads as TGTGCCACCAGTGATCCACCGGGACTAGCGGGAGGACAGCAGTTCTTC. Protein: CATSDPPGLAGGQQFF.

This chain uses TRBV28 with TRBJ1-2, with 11 positions matching TRBD1. Germline V gene lookup returns CDR1 MDHEN and CDR2 SYDVKM. Trimming removed 4 bases from V and 4 bases from J; junction bases left unmatched: 8. This CDR3 contains 16 residues. Here the CDR3 reads CASSWYRGTGGYGYTF. The CDR3 DNA sequence: TGTGCCAGCAGTTGGTACAGAGGGACAGGGGGCTATGGCTACACCTTC.

This clonotype was counted only a few times. This chain uses TRBV15 with TRBJ2-7, with a tentative D call TRBD1 (6 bases). CDR3 length: 15 residues. Trimming left V 3 bases short and J 6 bases short, with 18 bases between. Germline CDR1 reads LNHNV; CDR2 reads YYDKDF (reference sequence). The DNA for the CDR3 is TGTGCCACCAGCAGGGGCAACACAGGGTACGGCGAGCAGTACTTC. It encodes CATSRGNTGYGEQYF. The full variable domain, completed using reference TRBV15 and TRBJ2-7, is DAMVIQNPRYQVTQFGKPVTLSCSQTLNHNVMYWYQQKSSQAPKLLFHYYDKDFNNEADTPDNFQSRRPNTSFCFLDIRSPGLGDTAMYLCATSRGNTGYGEQYFGPGTRLTVT.

This clonotype was picked up a small number of times. The chain has TRBV19 and TRBJ2-3; 9 bases fit TRBD2. V was pared by 7 bases and J by 2 bases, with 7 bases of the junction left unmatched. Germline V gene data show CDR1 as LNHDA and CDR2 as SQIVND (reference sequence). The CDR3 consists of 15 residues. CDR3 DNA sequence: TGTGCCAGTAACCCGGGGACTAGCTCCACAGATACGCAGTATTTT. It translates to CASNPGTSSTDTQYF.

This clonotype was counted only a few times. The gene calls are TRBV7-3 and TRBJ2-1, with 7 bases aligning to TRBD1. Per the germline V gene, CDR1 is SGHTA and CDR2 is FQGTGA. V was pared by 4 bases and J by 6 bases, with 6 bases of the junction left unmatched. This CDR3 has 14 residues. The CDR3 loop reads CASSSNRGGNEQFF. CDR3 DNA: TGTGCCAGCAGCTCCAACAGGGGCGGCAATGAGCAGTTCTTC.

This clonotype showed up just a few times. The genes are TRBV7-9 and TRBJ2-7, with D perhaps TRBD2 (5 bases). From germline, CDR1 is SEHNR and CDR2 FQNEAQ (reference sequence). This CDR3 comprises 13 residues. V was pared by 3 bases and J by 9 bases, with 15 bases between. CDR3 nucleotide sequence: TGTGCCAGCAGCTTGAACATCGGGGAAGTGCAGTACTTC. Its translation: CASSLNIGEVQYF. Full variable domain (rest looked up from reference TRBV7-9 and TRBJ2-7): DTGVSQNPRHKITKRGQNVTFRCDPISEHNRLYWYRQTLGQGPEFLTYFQNEAQLEKSRLLSDRFSAERPKGSFSTLEIQRTEQGDSAMYLCASSLNIGEVQYFGPGTRLTVT.

This clonotype was counted between two and nine times. The rearrangement joins TRBV19 to TRBJ1-5; D is unresolved. Germline CDR1 LNHDA, CDR2 SQIVND (reference sequence). Trimming stripped 2 bases from V and 2 bases from J, with 10 bases between. This CDR3 has 15 residues. CDR3 sequence (DNA): TGTGCCAGTAGTATATGGGGTCGGGGCAATCAGCCCCAGCATTTT. This codes for CASSIWGRGNQPQHF.